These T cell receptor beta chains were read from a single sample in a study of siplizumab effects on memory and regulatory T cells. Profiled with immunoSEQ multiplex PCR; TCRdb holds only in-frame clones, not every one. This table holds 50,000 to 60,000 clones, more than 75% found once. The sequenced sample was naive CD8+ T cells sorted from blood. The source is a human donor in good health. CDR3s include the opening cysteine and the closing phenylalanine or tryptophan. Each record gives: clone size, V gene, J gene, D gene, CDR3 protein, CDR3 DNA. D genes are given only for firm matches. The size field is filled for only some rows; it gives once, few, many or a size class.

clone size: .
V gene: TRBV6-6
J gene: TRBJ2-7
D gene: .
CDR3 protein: CASSYVIYEQYF
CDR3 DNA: TGTGCCAGCAGTTACGTCATCTACGAGCAGTACTTC

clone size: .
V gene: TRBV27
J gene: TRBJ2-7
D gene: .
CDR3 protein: CASSSSNPSSYEQYF
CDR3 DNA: TGTGCCAGCAGTTCCTCAAATCCCTCATCCTACGAGCAGTACTTC

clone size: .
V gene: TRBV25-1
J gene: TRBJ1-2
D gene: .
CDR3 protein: CASSGTLGHLYGYTF
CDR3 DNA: TGTGCCAGCAGTGGGACCTTAGGACACCTCTATGGCTACACCTTC

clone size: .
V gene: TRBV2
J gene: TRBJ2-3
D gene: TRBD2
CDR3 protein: CASSDPSGGAGDTQYF
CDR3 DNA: TGTGCCAGCAGTGACCCTAGCGGGGGGGCGGGGGATACGCAGTATTTT

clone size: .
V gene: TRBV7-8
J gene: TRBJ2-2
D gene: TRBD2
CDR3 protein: CASRSGVTGELFF
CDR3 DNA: TGTGCCAGCAGGAGCGGGGTCACCGGGGAGCTGTTTTTT

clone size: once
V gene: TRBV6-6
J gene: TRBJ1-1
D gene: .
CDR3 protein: CASTQGFGAFF
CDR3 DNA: TGTGCCAGCACCCAGGGTTTTGGCGCTTTCTTT

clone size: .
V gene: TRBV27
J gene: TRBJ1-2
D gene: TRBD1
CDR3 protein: CASRDRGVYGYTF
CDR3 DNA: TGTGCCAGCAGGGACAGGGGAGTCTATGGCTACACCTTC

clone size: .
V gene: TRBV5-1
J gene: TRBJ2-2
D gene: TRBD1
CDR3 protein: CASSFRDSNTGELFF
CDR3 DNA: TGCGCCAGCAGCTTCCGGGACAGTAACACCGGGGAGCTGTTTTTT

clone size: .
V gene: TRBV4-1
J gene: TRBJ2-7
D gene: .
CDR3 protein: CASSQAKSYEQYF
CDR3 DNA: TGCGCCAGCAGCCAAGCAAAATCTTACGAGCAGTACTTC

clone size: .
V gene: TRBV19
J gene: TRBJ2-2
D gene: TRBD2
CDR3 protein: CASVLAGRGTGELFF
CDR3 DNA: TGTGCCAGTGTACTAGCGGGGAGAGGGACCGGGGAGCTGTTTTTT

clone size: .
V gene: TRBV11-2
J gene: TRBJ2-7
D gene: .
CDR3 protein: CASSSPYEQYF
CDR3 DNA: TGTGCCAGCAGCTCCCCCTACGAGCAGTACTTC

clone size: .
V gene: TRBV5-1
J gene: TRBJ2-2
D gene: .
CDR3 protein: CASTVGDGPNTGELFF
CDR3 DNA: TGCGCCAGCACCGTAGGGGACGGACCGAATACCGGGGAGCTGTTTTTT

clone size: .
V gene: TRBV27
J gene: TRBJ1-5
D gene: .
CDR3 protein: CASSFVHSNQPQHF
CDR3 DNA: TGTGCCAGCAGTTTTGTACATAGCAATCAGCCCCAGCATTTT

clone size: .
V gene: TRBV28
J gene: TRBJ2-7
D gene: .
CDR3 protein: CASSLPKQEISYEQYF
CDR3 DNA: TGTGCCAGCAGTTTACCGAAACAGGAAATATCCTACGAGCAGTACTTC

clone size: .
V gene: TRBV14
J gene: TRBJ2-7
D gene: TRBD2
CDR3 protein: CASSHGLAGGAYEQYF
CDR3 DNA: TGTGCCAGCAGCCACGGACTAGCGGGGGGCGCCTACGAGCAGTACTTC

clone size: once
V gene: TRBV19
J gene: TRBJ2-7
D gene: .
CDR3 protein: CASSIRSTGNEQYF
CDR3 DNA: TGTGCCAGTAGTATTAGGAGTACTGGGAACGAGCAGTACTTC

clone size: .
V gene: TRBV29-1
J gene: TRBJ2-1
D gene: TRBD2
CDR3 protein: CSVPGLAGDYNEQFF
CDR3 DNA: TGCAGCGTCCCCGGACTAGCGGGGGATTACAATGAGCAGTTCTTC

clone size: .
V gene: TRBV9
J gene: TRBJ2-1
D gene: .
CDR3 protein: CASSGSGDEQFF
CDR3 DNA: TGTGCCAGCAGCGGTTCAGGCGATGAGCAGTTCTTC

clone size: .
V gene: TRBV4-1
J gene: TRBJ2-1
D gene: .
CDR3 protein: CASSQEGYNEQFF
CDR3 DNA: TGCGCCAGCAGCCAAGAAGGCTACAATGAGCAGTTCTTC

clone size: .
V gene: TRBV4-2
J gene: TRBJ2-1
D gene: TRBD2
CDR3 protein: CASSHPGRGDGDEQFF
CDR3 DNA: TGTGCCAGCAGCCACCCGGGTCGGGGGGATGGTGATGAGCAGTTCTTC

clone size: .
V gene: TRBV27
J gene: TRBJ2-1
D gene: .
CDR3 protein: CASSLSVYNEQFF
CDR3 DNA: TGTGCCAGCAGTTTATCCGTATACAATGAGCAGTTCTTC

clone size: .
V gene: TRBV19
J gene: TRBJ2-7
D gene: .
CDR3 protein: CASSIGAGRNLYEQYF
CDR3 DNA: TGTGCCAGTAGTATTGGGGCAGGACGCAATCTCTACGAGCAGTACTTC

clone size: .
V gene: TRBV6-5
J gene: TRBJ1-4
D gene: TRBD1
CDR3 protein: CASSPGTGTNEKLFF
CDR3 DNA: TGTGCCAGCAGTCCCGGGACAGGTACTAATGAAAAACTGTTTTTT

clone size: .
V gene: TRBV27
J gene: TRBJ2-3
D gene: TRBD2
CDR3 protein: CASSLFSGATDTQYF
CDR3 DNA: TGTGCCAGCAGTTTGTTCAGCGGGGCTACAGATACGCAGTATTTT

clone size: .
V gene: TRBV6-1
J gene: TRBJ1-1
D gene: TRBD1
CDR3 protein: CASSVGGRQGMNTEAFF
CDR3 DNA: TGTGCCAGCAGTGTGGGGGGACGACAGGGAATGAACACTGAAGCTTTCTTT

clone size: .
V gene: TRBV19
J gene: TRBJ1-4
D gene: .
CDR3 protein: CASSIFSQTEKLFF
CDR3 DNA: TGTGCCAGTAGTATATTTTCGCAGACTGAAAAACTGTTTTTT

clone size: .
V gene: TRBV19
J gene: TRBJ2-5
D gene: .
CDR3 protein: CASTEGLLADPQETQYF
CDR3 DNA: TGTGCCAGTACGGAAGGTCTCCTTGCAGATCCACAAGAGACCCAGTACTTC

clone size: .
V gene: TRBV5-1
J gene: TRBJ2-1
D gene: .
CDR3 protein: CASSLDGLIPEQFF
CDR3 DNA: TGCGCCAGCAGCTTGGATGGACTAATACCTGAGCAGTTCTTC

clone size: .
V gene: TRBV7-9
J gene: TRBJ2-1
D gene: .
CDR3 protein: CASSQTSNEQFF
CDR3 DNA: TGTGCCAGCAGCCAGACTAGCAATGAGCAGTTCTTC

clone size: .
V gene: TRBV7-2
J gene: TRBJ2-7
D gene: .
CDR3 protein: CASSSAYEQYF
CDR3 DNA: TGTGCCAGCAGCTCAGCCTACGAGCAGTACTTC

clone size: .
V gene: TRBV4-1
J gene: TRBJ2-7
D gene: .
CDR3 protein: CASRDPSYEQYF
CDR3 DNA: TGCGCCAGCAGGGACCCCTCCTACGAGCAGTACTTC

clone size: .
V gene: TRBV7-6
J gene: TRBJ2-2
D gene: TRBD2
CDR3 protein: CASSFSLAANTGELFF
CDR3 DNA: TGTGCCAGCAGCTTCTCCCTAGCGGCGAACACCGGGGAGCTGTTTTTT

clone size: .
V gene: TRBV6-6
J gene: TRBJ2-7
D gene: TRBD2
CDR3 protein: CASSYATSGSSYEQYF
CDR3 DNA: TGTGCCAGCAGTTACGCGACTAGCGGGAGCTCCTACGAGCAGTACTTC

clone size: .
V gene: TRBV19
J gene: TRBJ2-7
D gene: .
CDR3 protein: CASSPGSSYEQYF
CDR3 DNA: TGTGCCAGTAGTCCGGGGAGCTCCTACGAGCAGTACTTC

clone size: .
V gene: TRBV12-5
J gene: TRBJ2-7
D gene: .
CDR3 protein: CASGFPVDGAYEQYF
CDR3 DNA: TGTGCTAGTGGTTTTCCTGTGGACGGAGCCTACGAGCAGTACTTC

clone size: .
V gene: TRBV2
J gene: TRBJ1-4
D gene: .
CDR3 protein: CASSETVGAIFEKLFF
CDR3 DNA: TGTGCCAGCAGTGAAACCGTCGGGGCTATTTTTGAAAAACTGTTTTTT

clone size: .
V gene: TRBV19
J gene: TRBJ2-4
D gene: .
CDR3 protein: CASRAFLTGWGIQYF
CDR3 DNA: TGTGCCAGTAGGGCGTTTTTGACAGGTTGGGGCATTCAGTACTTC

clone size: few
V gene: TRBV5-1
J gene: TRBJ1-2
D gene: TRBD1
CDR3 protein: CASSLGQGAQNYGYTF
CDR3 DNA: TGCGCCAGCAGCTTGGGACAGGGGGCGCAGAACTATGGCTACACCTTC

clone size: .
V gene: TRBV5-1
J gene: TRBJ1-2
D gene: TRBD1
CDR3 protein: CASSVGQSTYDGYTF
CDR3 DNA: TGCGCCAGCAGCGTGGGACAGAGCACCTATGATGGCTACACCTTC

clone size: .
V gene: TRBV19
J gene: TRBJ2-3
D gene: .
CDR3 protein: CASSSDTQYF
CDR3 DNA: TGTGCCAGTAGTAGTGATACGCAGTATTTT

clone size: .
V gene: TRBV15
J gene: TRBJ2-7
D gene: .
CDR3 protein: CATSRFRDNYEQYF
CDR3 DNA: TGTGCCACCAGCAGATTCCGGGACAACTACGAGCAGTACTTC

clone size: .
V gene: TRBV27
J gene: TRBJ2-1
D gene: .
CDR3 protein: CASTLGTPTYNEQFF
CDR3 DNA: TGTGCCAGCACGCTAGGGACACCGACCTACAATGAGCAGTTCTTC

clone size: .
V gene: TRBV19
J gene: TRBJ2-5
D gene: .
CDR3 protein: CASSMVGQETQYF
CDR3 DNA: TGTGCCAGTAGTATGGTGGGACAAGAGACCCAGTACTTC

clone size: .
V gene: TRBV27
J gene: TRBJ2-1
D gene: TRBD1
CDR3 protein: CASSLSAGGGLEQFF
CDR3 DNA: TGTGCCAGCAGTTTATCGGCAGGGGGTGGTCTTGAGCAGTTCTTC